This is a list of T cell receptor beta chains from one sample in a study of T cells in Graves' hyperthyroidism and ophthalmopathy. MiXCR, run by TCRdb on the multiplex PCR reads, gives a single entry per CDR3 protein. Of hundreds of thousands of distinct CDR3 sequences listed, 20% are singletons. The sequencing sample was made of blood. The source of these receptors is a man aged 40-50 years with Graves' ophthalmopathy. CDR3s include the opening cysteine and the closing phenylalanine or tryptophan. The D gene is left open where the match is weak. Size values are once, few and many counts, or a class for expanded clones, and some rows have none.

TRBV20-1	TRBD2	-	TRBJ2-3	CSAVRLAGGRGTQYF	TGCAGTGCCGTCCGACTAGCGGGAGGGAGGGGAACGCAGTATTTT
TRBV7-3	TRBD2	-	TRBJ2-1	CASSLMVAGINEQFF	TGTGCCAGCAGCTTAATGGTAGCGGGAATAAATGAGCAGTTCTTC
TRBV4-1	-	-	TRBJ2-2	CASSQRVSNTGELFF	TGCGCCAGCAGCCAGAGGGTTTCGAACACCGGGGAGCTGTTTTTT
TRBV19	TRBD1	-	TRBJ2-3	CASSIGQASTDTQYF	TGTGCCAGTAGTATCGGACAGGCCAGCACAGATACGCAGTATTTT
TRBV9	-	-	TRBJ2-3	CASSVLPNADTQYF	TGTGCCAGCAGCGTACTACCGAACGCAGATACGCAGTATTTT
TRBV7-6	-	-	TRBJ2-1	CASSLARGDNEQFF	TGTGCCAGCAGCTTAGCGAGGGGCGACAATGAGCAGTTCTTC
TRBV7-9	-	few	TRBJ1-2	CASSLQGTINYGYTF	TGTGCCAGCAGCCTACAGGGTACTATTAACTATGGCTACACCTTC
TRBV28	-	many	TRBJ1-5	CASSLGPIQGSQPQHF	TGTGCCAGCAGTTTGGGCCCTATACAGGGAAGTCAGCCCCAGCATTTT
TRBV7-2	-	many	TRBJ2-3	CASSLKARGTDTQYF	TGTGCCAGCAGCTTGAAAGCTAGGGGCACAGATACGCAGTATTTT
TRBV7-2	TRBD2	-	TRBJ2-1	CASSSGGGPLEQFF	TGTGCCAGCAGCTCCGGCGGGGGGCCCCTTGAGCAGTTCTTC
TRBV5-5	-	-	TRBJ2-3	CASSRTLTALDTQYF	TGTGCCAGCAGCCGAACATTGACTGCACTAGATACGCAGTATTTT
TRBV6-1	-	-	TRBJ2-2	CASSERKGSNTGELFF	TGTGCCAGCAGTGAAAGAAAGGGTTCGAACACCGGGGAGCTGTTTTTT
TRBV6-1	TRBD2	few	TRBJ2-2	CASSSPLLAGGRTGELFF	TGTGCCAGCAGTTCCCCCTTACTAGCGGGGGGTCGAACCGGGGAGCTGTTTTTT
TRBV28	-	-	TRBJ2-1	CASSLGAEYNEQFF	TGTGCCAGCAGTTTAGGGGCAGAATACAATGAGCAGTTCTTC
TRBV18	-	-	TRBJ1-2	CASSPPGQIAGYTF	TGTGCCAGCTCACCACCGGGGCAGATAGCTGGCTACACCTTC
TRBV12-3/TRBV12-4	TRBD2	-	TRBJ2-1	CASSFPAGVNNGQFF	TGTGCCAGCAGTTTTCCGGCGGGAGTGAACAATGGGCAGTTCTTC
TRBV7-9	-	-	TRBJ1-2	CASTPGGARGYTF	TGTGCCAGCACCCCCGGCGGGGCGCGAGGCTACACCTTC
TRBV29-1	-	few	TRBJ2-3	CSDRGSADTQYF	TGCAGCGATAGAGGTTCCGCAGATACGCAGTATTTT
TRBV7-3	TRBD1	many	TRBJ1-2	CASSSTDRDGYTF	TGTGCCAGCAGCTCGACGGACAGGGACGGCTACACCTTC
TRBV28	-	many	TRBJ2-1	CASRPGLGNEQFF	TGTGCCAGCCGACCTGGACTTGGCAATGAGCAGTTCTTC
TRBV6-1	-	few	TRBJ1-1	CASTNQLNTEAFF	TGTGCCAGCACTAACCAATTGAACACTGAAGCTTTCTTT
TRBV5-8	-	many	TRBJ1-1	CASSLFNGPGEAFF	TGTGCCAGCAGCTTGTTTAATGGGCCGGGTGAAGCTTTCTTT
TRBV5-1	TRBD1	-	TRBJ2-5	CASRPGTGGLQETQYF	TGCGCCAGCAGGCCGGGGACAGGGGGTCTCCAGGAGACCCAGTACTTC
TRBV6-1	TRBD1	few	TRBJ2-7	CASSEWRTGVYEQYF	TGTGCCAGCAGTGAGTGGCGGACAGGCGTCTACGAGCAGTACTTC
TRBV7-8	-	many	TRBJ1-5	CASSLPGSASNQPQHF	TGTGCCAGCAGCTTACCAGGGTCCGCTAGCAATCAGCCCCAGCATTTT
TRBV19	TRBD2	-	TRBJ2-1	CASSMGLAYNEQFF	TGTGCCAGTAGTATGGGACTAGCGTACAATGAGCAGTTCTTC
TRBV5-4	TRBD2	-	TRBJ2-1	CASVRSGRRRGEQFF	TGTGCCAGCGTCAGGAGCGGGAGGAGGAGGGGTGAGCAGTTCTTC
TRBV28	-	-	TRBJ2-7	CASRTPGPKLYEQYF	TGTGCCAGCAGAACTCCCGGGCCTAAACTGTACGAGCAGTACTTC
TRBV7-9	TRBD1	-	TRBJ1-3	CASRGQGTAGNTIYF	TGTGCCAGCCGCGGACAGGGGACAGCTGGAAACACCATATATTTT
TRBV20-1	-	-	TRBJ2-7	CSADHRDFTYEQYF	TGCAGTGCGGACCACAGGGATTTTACCTACGAGCAGTACTTC
TRBV7-8	TRBD2	many	TRBJ2-7	CASSLASGGYEQYF	TGTGCCAGCAGCTTAGCTAGCGGGGGCTACGAGCAGTACTTC
TRBV3-1	-	-	TRBJ2-1	CASSPNYALSSYNEQFF	TGTGCCAGCAGCCCTAATTACGCTTTGAGCTCCTACAATGAGCAGTTCTTC
TRBV3-1	TRBD2	few	TRBJ2-1	CASSILAGGPQNEQFF	TGTGCCAGCAGCATACTAGCGGGGGGACCCCAGAATGAGCAGTTCTTC
TRBV11-2	-	few	TRBJ1-2	CASSSQGSGGYTF	TGTGCCAGCAGCTCCCAGGGTTCTGGTGGCTACACCTTC
TRBV27	-	many	TRBJ2-7	CASSVHRDRSFQNYEQYF	TGTGCCAGCAGTGTCCACCGGGACCGATCTTTCCAGAACTACGAGCAGTACTTC
TRBV28	-	few	TRBJ1-5	CASSLSHSDRNLWSNQPQHF	TGTGCCAGCAGTTTATCGCACTCCGACAGAAACCTCTGGAGCAATCAGCCCCAGCATTTT
TRBV18	-	many	TRBJ2-5	CASSLREQETQYF	TGTGCCAGCTCACTCCGGGAACAAGAGACCCAGTACTTC
TRBV20-1	-	-	TRBJ1-2	CSASALPGGGTYYGYTF	TGCAGTGCTAGTGCCCTACCGGGAGGGGGAACGTATTATGGCTACACCTTC
TRBV7-2	TRBD1	once	TRBJ2-5	CASSLTGTGETQYF	TGTGCCAGCAGCTTAACCGGGACAGGGGAGACCCAGTACTTC
TRBV20-1	TRBD1	many	TRBJ2-7	CSARSDRAPYEQYF	TGCAGTGCTAGATCCGACAGGGCGCCCTACGAGCAGTACTTC
TRBV20-1	TRBD1	few	TRBJ2-7	CSVRGTVSYEQYF	TGCAGTGTCAGGGGGACAGTTTCCTACGAGCAGTACTTC
TRBV6-1	-	few	TRBJ1-2	CASRGDYGYTF	TGTGCCAGCCGGGGGGACTATGGCTACACCTTC
TRBV6-1	-	many	TRBJ1-2	CASSLQGSYGYTF	TGTGCCAGCAGTCTACAGGGATCCTATGGCTACACCTTC
TRBV12-3/TRBV12-4	TRBD1	many	TRBJ2-6	CASRYVTGSGANVLTF	TGTGCCAGCAGATACGTGACAGGGTCTGGGGCCAACGTCCTGACTTTC